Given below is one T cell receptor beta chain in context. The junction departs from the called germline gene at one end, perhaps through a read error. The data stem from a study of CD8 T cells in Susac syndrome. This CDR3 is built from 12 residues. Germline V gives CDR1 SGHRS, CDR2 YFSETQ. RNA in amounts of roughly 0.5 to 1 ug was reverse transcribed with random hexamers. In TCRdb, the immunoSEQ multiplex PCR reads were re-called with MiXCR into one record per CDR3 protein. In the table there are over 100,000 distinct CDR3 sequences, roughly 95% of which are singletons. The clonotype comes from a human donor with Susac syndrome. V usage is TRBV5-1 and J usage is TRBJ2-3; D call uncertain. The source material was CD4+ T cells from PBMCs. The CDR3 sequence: CASRFQGDTQYF. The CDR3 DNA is TGCGCCAGCCGCTTCCAAGGGGATACGCAGTATTTT. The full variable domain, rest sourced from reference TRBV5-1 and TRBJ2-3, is KAGVTQTPRYLIKTRGQQVTLSCSPISGHRSVSWYQQTPGQGLQFLFEYFSETQRNKGNFPGRFSGRQFSNSRSEMNVSTLELGDSALYLCASRFQGDTQYFGPGTRLTVL.